A single sample gave rise to the 30 T cell receptor beta chains below, sequenced in a study of T cells in localized non-small cell lung cancer. Clones were read by immunoSEQ multiplex PCR, and TCRdb kept only the in-frame ones, dropping some. The sample consists of some 130,000 clones, around 89% of them appearing once. Here the sequenced sample was peripheral blood, taken before any cancer treatment. These receptors were obtained from a female donor over 55 with stage I lung adenocarcinoma.

CDR3 in DNA: TGTGCCAGCAGCGTAGAAACAGGGGGCACAGATACGCAGTATTTT. Translated: CASSVETGGTDTQYF. The chain links TRBV9 to TRBJ2-3; 7 bases match TRBD1. The CDR3 has 15 amino acids. Trimming cost V 0 bases and J 1 base; bases outside gene matches: 2. Germline V CDR1 and CDR2: SGDLS, YYNGEE.

V usage is TRBV7-9 and J usage is TRBJ2-2; D is unclear. Germline V gene data show CDR1 as SEHNR and CDR2 as FQNEAQ (reference sequence). V was clipped by 2 bases and J by 4 bases, with 23 bases between them. The CDR3 covers 19 residues. CDR3 coding DNA: TGTGCCAGCAGCTTACTTATTATTGGACGGAGCTCGAGCACCGGGGAGCTGTTTTTT. As protein: CASSLLIIGRSSSTGELFF.

This chain uses TRBV7-9 with TRBJ2-2; D ambiguous. Germline V lookup: CDR1 SEHNR, CDR2 FQNEAQ (reference sequence). Trimming left V 6 bases short and J 4 bases short, with 12 bases between. The CDR3 sequence is 14 residues long. The CDR3 bases are TGTGCCAGCAGTTATTTGTTTGGCACCGGGGAGCTGTTTTTT. Translated: CASSYLFGTGELFF.

The V call is TRBV11-2, the J call TRBJ2-2; D gene unclear. V lost 2 bases to trimming and J lost 6 bases, with 10 bases between them. Germline CDR1 and CDR2: SGHAT and FQNNGV. The CDR3 spans 14 residues. CDR3 residues: CASSLILTSGELFF. The CDR3 DNA reads as TGTGCCAGCAGCTTAATACTAACCTCCGGGGAGCTGTTTTTT. Full variable domain (outside the CDR3, taken from reference TRBV11-2 and TRBJ2-2): EAGVAQSPRYKIIEKRQSVAFWCNPISGHATLYWYQQILGQGPKLLIQFQNNGVVDDSQLPKDRFSAERLKGVDSTLKIQPAKLEDSAVYLCASSLILTSGELFFGEGSRLTVL.

This chain uses TRBV30 with TRBJ1-2; 7 positions match TRBD1. In germline, CDR1 is GTSNPN, CDR2 SVGIG (reference sequence). There are 12 residues in the CDR3. The ends lost 4 bases at V and 4 bases at J; junction bases unmatched: 3. Here the CDR3 DNA reads TGTGCCTGGAAAGGGGGCGGCTATGGCTACACCTTC. As protein: CAWKGGGYGYTF.

This chain joins TRBV19 and TRBJ2-7, with D perhaps matching TRBD1 (5 bases). Germline CDR1 and CDR2: LNHDA and SQIVND (reference sequence). With 3 bases removed from V and 2 bases from J, the gap between germline ends came to 11 bases. This CDR3 is built from 14 residues. CDR3 region: CASSIQGLTYEQYF. DNA of the CDR3: TGTGCCAGTAGTATCCAGGGTCTCACCTACGAGCAGTACTTC.

This sequence joins TRBV5-1 and TRBJ2-7, with D perhaps matching TRBD1 (5 bases). The CDR3 covers 14 residues. Germline CDR1 and CDR2: SGHRS and YFSETQ. V was shortened by 1 base and J by 3 bases, with 11 bases between the two germline ends. DNA for the CDR3: TGCGCCAGCAGCTTGTCAGGGAACGTCTACGAGCAGTACTTC. As protein: CASSLSGNVYEQYF. Looking up the rest from reference TRBV5-1 and TRBJ2-7 gives the full variable domain: KAGVTQTPRYLIKTRGQQVTLSCSPISGHRSVSWYQQTPGQGLQFLFEYFSETQRNKGNFPGRFSGRQFSNSRSEMNVSTLELGDSALYLCASSLSGNVYEQYFGPGTRLTVT.

The table lists this clone with a few counts. V is TRBV19 and J is TRBJ1-1; D gene uncertain. CDR1 LNHDA and CDR2 SQIVND come from the germline V gene (reference sequence). V was clipped by 0 bases and J by 1 base, with 9 bases between them. This CDR3 comprises 15 residues. The CDR3 region has the DNA TGTGCCAGTAGTATAGATCGGGCGGAGAACACTGAAGCTTTCTTT. Protein: CASSIDRAENTEAFF. Filled out from reference TRBV19 and TRBJ1-1, the complete variable domain reads DGGITQSPKYLFRKEGQNVTLSCEQNLNHDAMYWYRQDPGQGLRLIYYSQIVNDFQKGDIAEGYSVSREKKESFPLTVTSAQKNPTAFYLCASSIDRAENTEAFFGQGTRLTVV.

This chain joins TRBV28 and TRBJ1-2; maybe TRBD1 (5 bases). Germline loops: CDR1 MDHEN, CDR2 SYDVKM. The CDR3 is made up of 13 amino acids. Between the trimmed V and J ends, which lost 3 bases and 5 bases, there was a span of 10 bases. CDR3 loop: CASSLRGHYGYTF. The CDR3 bases are TGTGCCAGCAGTTTGAGAGGACATTATGGCTACACCTTC.

The chain employs TRBV5-1 and TRBJ2-7; 13 bases are a match to TRBD2. Germline V lookup: CDR1 SGHRS, CDR2 YFSETQ. V shed 4 bases and J 0 bases; nucleotides not matched to a gene: 16. The CDR3 runs to 20 residues. CDR3 coding DNA: TGCGCCAGCAGCACCCAATCACCGGGACTAGCGGGGTCTTCCTCCTACGAGCAGTACTTC. Translation gives CASSTQSPGLAGSSSYEQYF.

V usage is TRBV5-6 and J usage is TRBJ1-1, with D unresolved. V lost 0 bases and J lost 7, with 10 bases in between. The germline V gene has CDR1 SGHDT and CDR2 YYEEEE. This CDR3 is 13 amino acids long. CDR3 bases: TGTGCCAGCAGCTTGGTGGCAGACCATGAAGCTTTCTTT. Encoded protein: CASSLVADHEAFF.

The chain links TRBV2 to TRBJ2-1; TRBD2 is a possible D gene (6 bases). CDR3 length: 15 residues. Germline CDR1 is SNHLY and CDR2 is FYNNEI. Trimming cost V 5 bases and J 4 bases, with 15 bases left between them. CDR3 coding DNA: TGTGCCAGCAGTTGGTTAGCGGAAGTATACAATGAGCAGTTCTTC. It translates to CASSWLAEVYNEQFF.

V is TRBV21-1 and J is TRBJ1-4. TRBV21-1 is classified as a pseudogene. The CDR3 spans 16 residues. The CDR3 region has the DNA TGTGCCAGCAGCAAACTTGCCCTTCGCCCTCTTCAAAAACTGTTTTTT. This sequence encodes CASSKLALRPLQKLFF.

This clone was detected a few times. The rearrangement joins TRBV11-2 to TRBJ1-2; D not resolved. CDR3 length: 12 residues. The V end was cut by 5 bases, the J end by 4 bases, with 8 bases between. The germline V gene encodes CDR1 SGHAT and CDR2 FQNNGV. The CDR3 DNA follows: TGTGCCAGCAGCCCCAGAGTCTATGGCTACACCTTC. Protein product: CASSPRVYGYTF.

This chain joins TRBV28 and TRBJ2-1, with D tentatively TRBD1 (5 bases). Germline V gene lookup returns CDR1 MDHEN and CDR2 SYDVKM. The CDR3 extends over 15 amino acids. V dropped 7 bases and J dropped 0 bases, with 13 bases sitting between them. CDR3: CASTILGASYNEQFF. CDR3 nucleotide sequence: TGTGCCAGCACCATTCTAGGGGCCTCCTACAATGAGCAGTTCTTC.

The chain is built from TRBV18 and TRBJ2-7; 8 nucleotides agree with TRBD1. Germline values: CDR1 KGHSH, CDR2 LQKENI. The CDR3 extends over 15 amino acids. Trimming cost V 2 bases and J 2 bases; bases outside gene matches: 5. The DNA of the CDR3 is TGTGCCAGCTCACCAGTGGGACAGGACCCCTACGAGCAGTACTTC. Amino acid sequence: CASSPVGQDPYEQYF.

This clone has only one observation. The V and J genes are TRBV4-1 and TRBJ2-1; 7 nucleotides line up with TRBD2. This CDR3 spans 19 amino acids. CDR1 is MGHRA, CDR2 YSYEKL, per germline. The V segment lost 3 bases and the J segment 8 bases; nucleotides outside the gene matches: 22. The CDR3 bases are TGCGCCAGCAGCCAGAGGAGGGCGGGAGCAGTCACCTATACGGATGAGCAGTTCTTC. Amino acids: CASSQRRAGAVTYTDEQFF.

V usage is TRBV5-6 and J usage is TRBJ2-3; D may correspond to TRBD1 or TRBD2 (6 bases each). The CDR3 length is 17 residues. Germline V gene data show CDR1 as SGHDT and CDR2 as YYEEEE. The V and J ends lost 3 bases and 4 bases respectively, with 21 bases between them. This CDR3 is CASSSVGGNKGADTQYF. The DNA of the CDR3 is TGTGCCAGCAGCTCCGTGGGGGGCAACAAAGGAGCAGATACGCAGTATTTT.

The chain combines TRBV28 with TRBJ1-5, with 7 bases that match TRBD1. Looked up from germline, CDR1 is MDHEN and CDR2 is SYDVKM. This CDR3 has 14 residues. V was pared by 6 bases and J by 7 bases, with 9 bases of the junction left unmatched. CDR3 residues: CASRPTGDRQPQHF. DNA of the CDR3: TGTGCCAGCAGACCCACAGGGGACCGGCAGCCCCAGCATTTT.

V gene TRBV6-5 combines with J gene TRBJ2-7, with TRBD2 matching 7 bases. The CDR3 has 13 residues. Looked up from germline, CDR1 is MNHEY and CDR2 is SVGAGI. V shed 9 bases, J shed 3 bases, and the junction held 8 bases outside the gene matches. The CDR3 DNA follows: TGTGCCAGAAACCGGGACTACGGCTACGAGCAGTACTTC. Protein: CARNRDYGYEQYF.

The rearrangement joins TRBV5-4 to TRBJ1-5, with TRBD1 matching 8 bases. The CDR3 contains 13 residues. CDR1 and CDR2 from the germline V gene are SGHNT and YYREEE (reference sequence). Trimming cost V 9 bases and J 5 bases; bases outside gene matches: 7. The CDR3 reads CATSAGGDQPQHF. CDR3 DNA sequence: TGTGCCACCTCAGCAGGGGGCGATCAGCCCCAGCATTTT.

This chain links TRBV6-5 with TRBJ2-7; no clear D gene. Germline loops: CDR1 MNHEY, CDR2 SVGAGI. Trimming took 2 bases from V and 0 from J, leaving 11 bases between them. This CDR3 contains 15 residues. CDR3 sequence reads: CASSYRTLSSYEQYF. The CDR3 nucleotides are TGTGCCAGCAGTTACAGGACCCTGAGCTCCTACGAGCAGTACTTC.

The rearrangement uses TRBV11-2 and TRBJ2-1; TRBD2 might be the D (5 bases). V was shortened by 5 bases and J by 9 bases, with 14 bases between the two germline ends. Germline assignment: CDR1 SGHAT and CDR2 FQNNGV. The length of the CDR3 is 13 residues. Here the CDR3 DNA reads TGTGCCAGCAGCCTTGGATCGGGGAGTGAGCAGTTCTTC. Residues: CASSLGSGSEQFF. The complete variable domain, with remaining parts taken from reference TRBV11-2 and TRBJ2-1, reads EAGVAQSPRYKIIEKRQSVAFWCNPISGHATLYWYQQILGQGPKLLIQFQNNGVVDDSQLPKDRFSAERLKGVDSTLKIQPAKLEDSAVYLCASSLGSGSEQFFGPGTRLTVL.

The genes are TRBV7-7 and TRBJ2-5; maybe TRBD2 (5 bases). The germline V and J ends were trimmed by 1 base and 5 bases, with 11 bases remaining between them. The length of the CDR3 is 14 residues. Germline loops: CDR1 SSHAT, CDR2 FNYEAQ (reference sequence). The DNA of the CDR3 is TGTGCCAGCAGCTTAGTAGGATGGGAGGAGACCCAGTACTTC. This gives the protein CASSLVGWEETQYF.

This chain joins TRBV28 and TRBJ2-7, with D tentatively TRBD1 (6 bases). The germline V gene has CDR1 MDHEN and CDR2 SYDVKM. The CDR3 totals 14 residues. Trimming stripped 7 bases from V and 2 bases from J, with 15 bases between. The chain's CDR3 is CASIPDRITYEQYF. For the CDR3, the DNA is TGTGCCAGCATACCGGACAGAATTACCTACGAGCAGTACTTC.

The CDR3 nucleotides are TGTGCCAGCAGCTCCAGACAGGACCTATCTTACGAGCAGTACTTC. This gives the protein CASSSRQDLSYEQYF. J is TRBJ2-7 and V is TRBV11-1; TRBD1 might be the D (6 bases). Trimming removed 4 bases at V and 4 bases at J, with 17 bases between. Germline CDR1 reads SGHAT; CDR2 reads FQDESV (reference sequence). The CDR3 sequence is 15 residues long.

V usage is TRBV6-1 and J usage is TRBJ1-1, with a tentative D call TRBD1 (5 bases). V lost 5 bases and J lost 2, with 15 bases in between. Germline V CDR1 and CDR2: MNHNS, SASEGT. This CDR3 has 15 amino acids. DNA of the CDR3: TGTGCCAGCAGTTCCAGGGTGGAATCAAACACTGAAGCTTTCTTT. Amino acid sequence: CASSSRVESNTEAFF.

This clone was observed a single time. The CDR3 coding sequence is TGTGCCAGCTCACCACCTTCAGGCACCGGGGAGCTGTTTTTT. Amino acid sequence: CASSPPSGTGELFF. The chain carries TRBV18 and TRBJ2-2, with D hard to call. CDR3 length equals 14 residues. The V and J ends lost 0 bases and 4 bases respectively, with 6 bases between them. From germline, CDR1 is KGHSH and CDR2 LQKENI.

J is TRBJ2-1 and V is TRBV7-3; TRBD2 aligns across 13 bases. Germline V gene data show CDR1 as SGHTA and CDR2 as FQGTGA. The J segment lost 4 bases and the V segment lost 5 bases, leaving 2 bases of the junction unmatched. The CDR3 spans 15 residues. The CDR3 loop reads CASSPGLAGYNEQFF. The CDR3 nucleotides read TGTGCCAGCAGCCCGGGACTAGCGGGGTACAATGAGCAGTTCTTC.

V is TRBV9 and J is TRBJ2-3, with D unclear. The length of the CDR3 is 13 residues. In germline, CDR1 is SGDLS, CDR2 YYNGEE. V lost 5 bases, J lost 2 bases, and 9 bases lay in between. CDR3 coding DNA: TGTGCCAGCAGACCGTCCGCCACAGATACGCAGTATTTT. Translation: CASRPSATDTQYF.